A single TCR beta chain is shown here with its context. Its target is not known. Primers included in the PCR were 60 Vbeta and 13 Jbeta primers. Here immunoSEQ multiplex PCR was the method, and the copy in TCRdb shows in-frame clones only, minus some. Of some 170,000 clones in the sample, 65% to 80% were seen once. This sample stems from a study of cytomegalovirus exposure and HLA in healthy donors. Study-wide findings and caveats: When a later analysis was performed, an Asian-associated ancestry cluster reportedly had fewer N-insertions than the approximately 700-donor mean.

The CDR3 runs to 15 residues. From germline, CDR1 is SGHRS and CDR2 YFSETQ. Trimming removed 3 bases at V and 8 bases at J, with 18 bases between. Input material: PBMCs. This clonotype was sampled from a woman aged 25 to 39 in good health and CMV-seronegative. V is TRBV5-1 and J is TRBJ2-4; the D gene is possibly TRBD1 (5 bases). CDR3 in DNA: TGCGCCAGCAGCTCAACAGGAGCGTGGAATGACATTCAGTACTTC. As protein: CASSSTGAWNDIQYF.